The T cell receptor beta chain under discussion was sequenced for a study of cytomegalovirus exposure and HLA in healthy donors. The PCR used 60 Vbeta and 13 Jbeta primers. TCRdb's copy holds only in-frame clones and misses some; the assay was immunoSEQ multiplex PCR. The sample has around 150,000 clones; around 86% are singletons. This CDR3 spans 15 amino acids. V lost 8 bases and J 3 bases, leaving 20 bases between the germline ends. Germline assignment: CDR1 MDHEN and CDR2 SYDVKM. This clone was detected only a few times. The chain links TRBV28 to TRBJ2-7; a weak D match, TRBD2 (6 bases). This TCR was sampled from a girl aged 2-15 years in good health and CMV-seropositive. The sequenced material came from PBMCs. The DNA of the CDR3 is TGTGCCAGCCGAGGTGTCACCACAGCGGGCTACGAGCAGTACTTC. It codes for CASRGVTTAGYEQYF.